Presented here are 30 T cell receptor beta chains from one specimen sequenced in a study of somatic mutations in cytotoxic T cells in rheumatoid arthritis. TCRdb keeps only in-frame clones here, not all; method: immunoSEQ multiplex PCR. The sample consists of some 16,000 clones, 80% of them appearing once. The sequencing input was CD8+ T cells sorted from blood. These receptor sequences come from an adult with rheumatoid arthritis.

The chain employs TRBV28 and TRBJ2-2; 8 bases align to TRBD1. The CDR3 is 13 amino acids. Trimming cost V 7 bases and J 7 bases; bases outside gene matches: 5. CDR1 MDHEN and CDR2 SYDVKM come from the germline V gene. For the CDR3, the DNA is TGTGCCAGCAATCAGGGGGCCCTCGGGGAGCTGTTTTTT. Its translation: CASNQGALGELFF.

The chain uses TRBV6-6 and TRBJ1-1; D might be TRBD1 (5 bases). CDR3 size: 16 residues. Germline CDR1 is MNHNY and CDR2 is SVGAGI (reference sequence). V was cut by 4 bases and J by 3 bases, with 18 bases left in between. CDR3: CASSFRAPGGDTEAFF. CDR3 nucleotides: TGTGCCAGCAGTTTCCGGGCCCCGGGGGGGGACACTGAAGCTTTCTTT.

The chain joins TRBV11-2 to TRBJ2-1; D perhaps matches TRBD2 (5 bases). Germline V CDR1 and CDR2: SGHAT, FQNNGV. V lost 4 bases and J 3 bases, leaving 19 bases between the germline ends. The CDR3 sequence is 17 residues long. The chain's CDR3 is CASSSEGLGFIYNEQFF. DNA of the CDR3: TGTGCCAGCAGCTCCGAGGGTCTGGGGTTTATCTACAATGAGCAGTTCTTC.

In DNA form, the CDR3 reads TGTGCCAGCAGTTATATGACAGGGAATGGCTACACCTTC. Its translation: CASSYMTGNGYTF. The genes are TRBV6-5 and TRBJ1-2; TRBD1 matches 7 bases. V lost 3 bases, J lost 6 bases, and 4 bases stayed unmatched. The germline CDR1 and CDR2 sequences are MNHEY and SVGAGI. This CDR3 region has 13 residues.

The V call is TRBV4-1, the J call TRBJ2-5, with 10 positions matching TRBD2. The assigned J gene may be wrong: the sequence end matches TRBJ2-7 better. CDR3 length: 14 amino acids. CDR1 and CDR2 from the germline V gene are MGHRA and YSYEKL. CDR3 residues: CASSRASGGGEQYF. The CDR3 DNA reads as TGCGCCAGCAGCCGCGCTAGCGGGGGAGGCGAGCAGTACTTC.

This rearrangement joins TRBV7-9 to TRBJ1-2; TRBD1 is a possible D gene (5 bases). Germline V CDR1 and CDR2: SEHNR, FQNEAQ (reference sequence). Trimming took 5 bases from V and 6 from J, leaving 10 bases between them. This CDR3 comprises 12 residues. This CDR3 reads CASSHGGNGYTF. The DNA for the CDR3 is TGTGCCAGCAGCCACGGGGGGAATGGCTACACCTTC.

This chain uses TRBV6-4 with TRBJ1-1; 8 bases match TRBD1. Germline trimming cut 2 bases from V and 4 bases from J; bases unmatched to any gene: 9. The CDR3 spans 16 residues. Per the germline V gene, CDR1 is MRHNA and CDR2 is SNTAGT. The CDR3 bases are TGTGCCAGCAGTGACAGCCCCGGGACAGGAGCCACTGAAGCTTTCTTT. This translates into CASSDSPGTGATEAFF.

Of note for this clone: An end of the junction does not agree with germline; a read error may underlie this. This specimen includes other DNA sequences encoding the same CDR3. The J gene is TRBJ1-1, the V gene TRBV6-6, with D possibly being TRBD1 (5 bases). Germline V gene data show CDR1 as MNHNY and CDR2 as SVGAGI (reference sequence). This CDR3 comprises 14 residues. This CDR3 reads CASSYRTFLTEAFF. In DNA, the CDR3 is TGTGCCAGCAGTTACCGGACATTTCTAACTGAAGCCTTCTTT.

The chain recombines TRBV7-2 with TRBJ1-1; D gene ambiguous. Germline CDR1 reads SGHTA; CDR2 reads FQGNSA. This CDR3 spans 15 amino acids. V gave up 2 bases and J gave up 0 bases, with 10 bases separating them. CDR3 loop: CASSLYPLLNTEAFF. CDR3 coding DNA: TGTGCCAGCAGCTTATATCCGTTACTGAACACTGAAGCTTTCTTT.

This clone was seen a handful of times. The rearrangement links TRBV6-4 to TRBJ1-2, with 8 bases lining up with TRBD1. The CDR3 length is 13 residues. After removal of 8 bases from V and 7 bases from J, the junction contained 9 bases not matched to a gene. CDR1 MRHNA and CDR2 SNTAGT come from the germline V gene. For the CDR3, the DNA is TGTGCCAGCGGGGACAGGAGACGGAGTGGCTACACCTTC. As protein: CASGDRRRSGYTF.

The chain uses TRBV25-1 and TRBJ2-1; possible D gene TRBD2, 5 bases. Looked up from germline, CDR1 is MGHDK and CDR2 is SYGVNS. The CDR3 consists of 13 residues. With 8 bases removed from V and 3 bases from J, the gap between germline ends came to 11 bases. The DNA for the CDR3 is TGTGCCAGCGGACTTGGGCACTACAATGAGCAGTTCTTC. Translated: CASGLGHYNEQFF.

The chain joins TRBV10-3 to TRBJ1-4; 10 positions match TRBD1. This CDR3 is 13 amino acids long. After removal of 6 bases from V and 7 bases from J, the junction contained 2 bases not matched to a gene. Germline V lookup: CDR1 ENHRY, CDR2 SYGVKD. CDR3 in DNA: TGTGCCATCAGCCGGGACAGGGGTGAAAAACTGTTTTTT. This sequence encodes CAISRDRGEKLFF.

The rearrangement uses TRBV7-6 and TRBJ2-1, with D unresolved. The germline gives CDR1 SGHVS, CDR2 FNYEAQ. Trimming took 5 bases from V and 2 from J, leaving 13 bases between them. The CDR3 covers 15 residues. The CDR3 DNA reads TGTGCCAGCAGCCCGCGGCCCAGCCCCTACAATGAGCAGTTCTTC. Translating gives CASSPRPSPYNEQFF. Full variable domain (remainder filled in from reference TRBV7-6 and TRBJ2-1): GAGVSQSPRYKVTKRGQDVALRCDPISGHVSLYWYRQALGQGPEFLTYFNYEAQQDKSGLPNDRFSAERPEGSISTLTIQRTEQRDSAMYRCASSPRPSPYNEQFFGPGTRLTVL.

Turning to this clone: Germline is not matched at one junction end, which may reflect a read error. The chain carries TRBV6-1 and TRBJ1-2; the D is unclear. Germline lookup yields CDR1 MNHNS and CDR2 SASEGT. This CDR3 is 14 amino acids long. CDR3 sequence reads: CASFNKDFNYGYAF. The CDR3 nucleotides are TGTGCCAGCTTCAACAAGGACTTCAACTATGGCTACGCCTTC.

This chain joins TRBV10-2 and TRBJ2-3, with 8 nucleotides matching TRBD1. CDR1 is WSHSY, CDR2 SAAADI, per germline. J gave up 0 bases and V 8 bases, and 7 bases lay outside the gene matches. The CDR3 contains 15 residues. The CDR3 nucleotides read TGCGCCAGCGACAGGGGTCAGAAGAGCACAGATACGCAGTATTTT. Its protein product is CASDRGQKSTDTQYF.

By proportion, this clone is medium-sized. The V and J genes are TRBV4-2 and TRBJ2-3; TRBD2 matches at 13 bases. Germline CDR1 reads LGHNA; CDR2 reads YNFKEQ. The V and J ends lost 0 bases and 3 bases, in that order; junction bases with no gene match: 3. The CDR3 is made up of 17 amino acids. Here the CDR3 DNA reads TGTGCCAGCAGCCAAGAACTAGCGGGGGGGCCTACAGATACGCAGTATTTT. It specifies CASSQELAGGPTDTQYF.

Note on this clone: The junction departs from the called germline gene at one end, perhaps through a read error. The chain joins TRBV2 to TRBJ1-1; D gene ambiguous. The CDR3 has 12 amino acids. Germline CDR1 reads SNHLY; CDR2 reads FYNNEI. CDR3 bases: TGTGCCAGCAGCGGCTTGGACTCTCATCTTAGATTT. As protein: CASSGLDSHLRF.

This chain joins TRBV4-1 and TRBJ2-1; a possible D gene is TRBD1 (6 bases). Germline V lookup: CDR1 MGHRA, CDR2 YSYEKL. The V and J ends lost 3 bases and 0 bases respectively, with 6 bases between them. CDR3 length equals 14 residues. This CDR3 is CASSQGASYNEQFF. The CDR3 nucleotides are TGCGCCAGCAGCCAGGGGGCCTCCTACAATGAGCAGTTCTTC.

This chain joins TRBV7-2 and TRBJ1-2; D unresolved. V gave up 1 base and J gave up 3 bases, with 12 bases separating them. The germline CDR1 and CDR2 sequences are SGHTA and FQGNSA. The CDR3 contains 15 residues. Here the CDR3 DNA reads TGTGCCAGCAGCTTAGACATAGTCAGAGACTATGGCTACACCTTC. It is translated as CASSLDIVRDYGYTF. Looking up the rest from reference TRBV7-2 and TRBJ1-2 gives the full variable domain: GAGVSQSPSNKVTEKGKDVELRCDPISGHTALYWYRQSLGQGLEFLIYFQGNSAPDKSGLPSDRFSAERTGGSVSTLTIQRTQQEDSAVYLCASSLDIVRDYGYTFGSGTRLTVV.

This rearrangement joins TRBV7-6 to TRBJ2-7; unclear D gene. Trimming pared 1 base from V and 2 bases from J, leaving 6 bases between. The CDR3 is 13 amino acids. Germline CDR1 reads SGHVS; CDR2 reads FNYEAQ. The CDR3 loop is CASSLELTYEQYF. In nucleotides, the CDR3 is TGTGCCAGCAGCTTAGAACTCACCTACGAGCAGTACTTC.

This clone has a handful of counts. CDR3 sequence (DNA): TGTGCCAGCAGTGGAGGACAGGGCGGCTCCTACGAGCAGTACTTC. Protein product: CASSGGQGGSYEQYF. This chain connects TRBV6-1 to TRBJ2-7; 8 nucleotides match TRBD1. This CDR3 has 15 residues. Trimming took 4 bases from V and 0 from J; bases not matched to a gene: 5. Germline V gene data show CDR1 as MNHNS and CDR2 as SASEGT.

The chain recombines TRBV6-1 with TRBJ2-5; TRBD2 might be the D (5 bases). V lost 6 bases, J lost 5 bases, and 16 bases lay in between. Germline CDR1 and CDR2: MNHNS and SASEGT. This CDR3 has 14 residues. The CDR3 DNA is TGTGCCAGCAGACCCAGGCGCGGGCGGGAGACCCAGTACTTC. This translates into CASRPRRGRETQYF.

This clone was recorded once. V usage is TRBV19 and J usage is TRBJ1-2; 7 nucleotides match TRBD1. From germline, CDR1 is LNHDA and CDR2 SQIVND (reference sequence). V was pared by 8 bases and J by 0 bases, with 18 bases of the junction left unmatched. CDR3 length: 18 amino acids. The CDR3 spells CASLKSRDSYLSNYGYTF. In DNA form, the CDR3 reads TGTGCCAGTCTAAAGAGCCGGGACAGCTACCTTTCTAACTATGGCTACACCTTC.

The V and J genes are TRBV9 and TRBJ1-2, with unresolved D. The CDR3 runs 13 residues. The V and J ends lost 3 bases and 8 bases respectively, with 14 bases between them. Germline V gene sequence: CDR1 SGDLS, CDR2 YYNGEE. CDR3 DNA: TGTGCCAGCAGCGAGGCGGACTCTATGGGCTACACCTTC. The encoded protein is CASSEADSMGYTF.

J is TRBJ2-1 and V is TRBV4-1; unclear D gene. This CDR3 is built from 11 residues. Germline CDR1 reads MGHRA; CDR2 reads YSYEKL. V lost 3 bases and J 8 bases, leaving 5 bases between the germline ends. The CDR3 coding sequence is TGCGCCAGCAGCCATGTCCATGAGCAGTTCTTC. Its protein product is CASSHVHEQFF.

The V and J genes are TRBV28 and TRBJ1-5; possibly TRBD1 for D (6 bases). V was pared by 6 bases and J by 7 bases, with 19 bases between. Germline V gene lookup returns CDR1 MDHEN and CDR2 SYDVKM. The CDR3 totals 15 residues. For the CDR3, the DNA is TGTGCCAGCAGCTATGAACAGGGCGGGAGGCAGCCCCAGCATTTT. It specifies CASSYEQGGRQPQHF.

In this sample, this clone turned up a few times. The genes are TRBV6-4 and TRBJ2-3; D might be TRBD1 or TRBD2, each matching 5 bases. The CDR3 has 13 amino acids. V was clipped by 0 bases and J by 14 bases, with 15 bases between them. CDR1 and CDR2 from the germline V gene are MRHNA and SNTAGT. CDR3 region: CASSDSGTTLLYF. CDR3 DNA: TGTGCCAGCAGTGACTCTGGGACGACGCTCCTGTATTTT.

This chain uses TRBV5-1 with TRBJ1-2; 8 nucleotides line up with TRBD1. Looked up from germline, CDR1 is SGHRS and CDR2 is YFSETQ. The CDR3 extends over 15 amino acids. After removal of 0 bases from V and 2 bases from J, the junction contained 3 bases not matched to a gene. CDR3 loop: CASSLAAGGNYGYTF. CDR3 sequence (DNA): TGCGCCAGCAGCTTGGCGGCAGGGGGCAACTATGGCTACACCTTC.

The rearrangement uses TRBV10-3 and TRBJ1-6; TRBD1 aligns across 9 bases. This CDR3 is built from 16 residues. In germline, CDR1 is ENHRY, CDR2 SYGVKD. V trimming: 3 bases; J trimming: 0 bases; junction bases outside the gene matches: 0. The CDR3 protein is CAISEQGASYNSPLHF. The CDR3 DNA follows: TGTGCCATCAGTGAACAGGGGGCCTCCTATAATTCACCCCTCCACTTT.

The CDR3 region is CASTLTPTTGDTEAFF. CDR3 DNA: TGTGCCAGCACCCTGACACCCACTACGGGTGACACTGAAGCTTTCTTT. The V and J genes are TRBV6-6 and TRBJ1-1; unclear D gene. The CDR3 contains 16 residues. Trimming left V 7 bases short and J 3 bases short, with 21 bases between. CDR1 is MNHNY, CDR2 SVGAGI, per germline (reference sequence).